This is a list of T cell receptor beta chains from one sample in a study of blood T cell repertoires in COVID-19. TCRdb keeps only in-frame clones here, not all; method: immunoSEQ multiplex PCR. This sample has about 120,000 clones, with 65% to 90% found just once. Source material: peripheral blood. These receptor sequences come from a man aged 80 or over with acute or convalescent COVID-19. The CDR3 runs from the conserved cysteine through the conserved F or W. The D gene is left open where the match is weak. Where a row states a size, it is once, few, many or the class of an expanded clone; other rows omit it.

TRBV20-1	-	-	TRBJ2-7	TGCAGTGCAGGACTGCCCAACGAGCAGTACTTC	CSAGLPNEQYF
TRBV7-8	-	TRBD1	TRBJ1-1	TGTGCCAGCAGCTCGCGGACAGGGTCTCCTGAAGCTTTCTTT	CASSSRTGSPEAFF
TRBV10-3	-	-	TRBJ1-5	TGTGCCATCAGTGAGTTTCAGGTATCGGGCAATCAGCCCCAGCATTTT	CAISEFQVSGNQPQHF
TRBV10-3	-	-	TRBJ1-2	TGTGCCATCAGTGAGTCGGCGGGGAACTGGGATGGCTACACCTTC	CAISESAGNWDGYTF
TRBV27	few	-	TRBJ1-2	TGTGCCAGCAGTTTATCGGCTGACCCCGGCGGTGGCTACACCTTC	CASSLSADPGGGYTF
TRBV2	-	-	TRBJ1-5	TGTGCCAGCAGTGTAAGAGAGGGATGGAATCAGCCCCAGCATTTT	CASSVREGWNQPQHF
TRBV6-1	-	-	TRBJ1-5	TGTGCCAGCAGTGAAGACTCAGGGAAAGGACAGCCCCAGCATTTT	CASSEDSGKGQPQHF
TRBV2	-	-	TRBJ2-3	TGTGCCAGCTCGACAGTGACGACAGATACGCAGTATTTT	CASSTVTTDTQYF
TRBV5-1	once	TRBD2	TRBJ2-3	TGCGCCAGCAGCTGGAGCGGGGGGACGAATACGCAGTATTTT	CASSWSGGTNTQYF
TRBV6-5	-	-	TRBJ2-3	TGTGCCAGCAGTTACGGCGGGACTAGCACAGATACGCAGTATTTT	CASSYGGTSTDTQYF
TRBV2	-	-	TRBJ2-7	TGTGCCAGCATTGCGGGGCCATACGAGCAGTACTTC	CASIAGPYEQYF
TRBV18	-	-	TRBJ2-7	TGTGCCAGCTCACCTACAGGGACACACGAGCAGTACTTC	CASSPTGTHEQYF
TRBV5-6	-	-	TRBJ1-1	TGTGCCAGCAGCCTCAGGCTGTTGAGTGAAGCTTTCTTT	CASSLRLLSEAFF